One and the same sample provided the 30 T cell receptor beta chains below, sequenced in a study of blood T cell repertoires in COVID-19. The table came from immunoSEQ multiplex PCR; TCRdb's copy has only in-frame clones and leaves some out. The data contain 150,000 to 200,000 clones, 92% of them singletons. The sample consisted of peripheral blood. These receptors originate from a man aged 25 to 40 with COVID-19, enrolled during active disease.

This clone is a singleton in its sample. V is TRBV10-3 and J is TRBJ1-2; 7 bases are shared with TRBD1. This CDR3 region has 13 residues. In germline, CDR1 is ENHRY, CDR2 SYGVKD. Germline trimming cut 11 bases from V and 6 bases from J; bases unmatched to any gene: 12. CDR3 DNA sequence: TGTGCCGCCAGGGGGACCCACTACCATGGCTACACCTTC. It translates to CAARGTHYHGYTF.

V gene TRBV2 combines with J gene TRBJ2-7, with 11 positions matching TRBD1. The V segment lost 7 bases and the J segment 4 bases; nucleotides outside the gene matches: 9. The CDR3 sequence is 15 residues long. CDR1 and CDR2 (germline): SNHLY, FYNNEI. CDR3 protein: CASIIRDRGSYEQYF. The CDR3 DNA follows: TGTGCCAGCATAATAAGGGACAGGGGGTCATACGAGCAGTACTTC.

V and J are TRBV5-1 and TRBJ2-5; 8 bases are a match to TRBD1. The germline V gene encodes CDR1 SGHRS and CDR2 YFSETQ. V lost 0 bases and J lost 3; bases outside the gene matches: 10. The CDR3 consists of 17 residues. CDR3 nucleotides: TGCGCCAGCAGCTTGGGACTGACAGGGGCTACGGAAGAGACCCAGTACTTC. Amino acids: CASSLGLTGATEETQYF.

The CDR3 loop reads CASSPEGLSGNTIYF. The DNA for the CDR3 is TGTGCCAGCAGCCCCGAGGGTCTCTCTGGAAACACCATATATTTT. The chain recombines TRBV7-2 with TRBJ1-3; D is ambiguous. V gave up 5 bases and J gave up 0 bases, with 11 bases separating them. CDR1 and CDR2 (germline): SGHTA, FQGNSA. This CDR3 is built from 15 residues. Using reference TRBV7-2 and TRBJ1-3 for the parts outside the CDR3, the full variable domain is GAGVSQSPSNKVTEKGKDVELRCDPISGHTALYWYRQSLGQGLEFLIYFQGNSAPDKSGLPSDRFSAERTGGSVSTLTIQRTQQEDSAVYLCASSPEGLSGNTIYFGEGSWLTVV.

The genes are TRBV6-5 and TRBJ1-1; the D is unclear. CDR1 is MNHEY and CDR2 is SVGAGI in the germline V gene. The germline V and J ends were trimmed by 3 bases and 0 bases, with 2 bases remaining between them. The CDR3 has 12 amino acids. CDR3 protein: CASSYMNTEAFF. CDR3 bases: TGTGCCAGCAGTTATATGAACACTGAAGCTTTCTTT.

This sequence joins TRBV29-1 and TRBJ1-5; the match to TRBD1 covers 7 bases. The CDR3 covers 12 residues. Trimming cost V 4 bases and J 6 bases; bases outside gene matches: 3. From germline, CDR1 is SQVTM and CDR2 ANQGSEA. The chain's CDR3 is CSVVQGGQPQHF. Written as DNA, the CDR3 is TGCAGCGTTGTTCAGGGGGGTCAGCCCCAGCATTTT.

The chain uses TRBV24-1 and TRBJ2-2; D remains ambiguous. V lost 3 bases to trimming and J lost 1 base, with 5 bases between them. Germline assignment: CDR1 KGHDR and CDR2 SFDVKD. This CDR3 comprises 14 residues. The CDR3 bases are TGTGCCACCAGTGATATCAAGAACACCGGGGAGCTGTTTTTT. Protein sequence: CATSDIKNTGELFF.

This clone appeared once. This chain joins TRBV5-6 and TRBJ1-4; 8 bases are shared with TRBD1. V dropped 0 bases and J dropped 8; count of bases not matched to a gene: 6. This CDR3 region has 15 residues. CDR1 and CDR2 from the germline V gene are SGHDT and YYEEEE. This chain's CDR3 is CASSLGQGFKEKLFF. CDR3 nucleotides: TGTGCCAGCAGCTTGGGACAGGGGTTTAAAGAAAAACTGTTTTTT.

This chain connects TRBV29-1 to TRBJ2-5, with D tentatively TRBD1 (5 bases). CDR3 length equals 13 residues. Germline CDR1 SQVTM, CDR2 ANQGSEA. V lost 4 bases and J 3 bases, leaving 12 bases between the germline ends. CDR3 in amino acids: CSVGQQVEETQYF. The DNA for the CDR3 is TGCAGCGTTGGACAACAGGTAGAAGAGACCCAGTACTTC.

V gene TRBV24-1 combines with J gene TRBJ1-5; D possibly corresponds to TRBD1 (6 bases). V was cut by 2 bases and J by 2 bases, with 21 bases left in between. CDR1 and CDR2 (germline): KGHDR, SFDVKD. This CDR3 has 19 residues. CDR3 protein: CATSDSRGGGGAGNQPQHF. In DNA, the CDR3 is TGTGCCACCAGTGATTCCCGCGGCGGCGGGGGCGCGGGCAATCAGCCCCAGCATTTT.

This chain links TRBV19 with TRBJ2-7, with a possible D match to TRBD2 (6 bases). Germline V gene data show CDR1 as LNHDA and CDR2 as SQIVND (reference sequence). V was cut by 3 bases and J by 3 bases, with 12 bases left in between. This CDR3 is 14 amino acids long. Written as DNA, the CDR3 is TGTGCCAGTAGTATTAGCGGTATGTTCTACGAGCAGTACTTC. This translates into CASSISGMFYEQYF.

The CDR3 nucleotides read TGTGCCAGTAGTATGATGGAGACCGGGGAGCTGTTTTTT. Its protein is CASSMMETGELFF. The V call is TRBV19, the J call TRBJ2-2, with D hard to call. V dropped 3 bases and J dropped 5 bases, with 7 bases sitting between them. From germline, CDR1 is LNHDA and CDR2 SQIVND (reference sequence). There are 13 residues in the CDR3.

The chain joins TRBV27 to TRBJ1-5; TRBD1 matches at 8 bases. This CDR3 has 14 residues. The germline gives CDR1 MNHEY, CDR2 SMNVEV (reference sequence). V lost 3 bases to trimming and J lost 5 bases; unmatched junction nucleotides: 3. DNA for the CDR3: TGTGCCAGCAGTTTCCAGGGGGCTCATCAGCCCCAGCATTTT. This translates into CASSFQGAHQPQHF.

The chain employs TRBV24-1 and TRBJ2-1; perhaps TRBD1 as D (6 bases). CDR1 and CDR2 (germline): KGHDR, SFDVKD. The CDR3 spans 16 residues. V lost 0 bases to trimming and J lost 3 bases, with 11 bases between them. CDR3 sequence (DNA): TGTGCCACCAGTGATTTGGGCCAGGGGAACTACAATGAGCAGTTCTTC. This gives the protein CATSDLGQGNYNEQFF.

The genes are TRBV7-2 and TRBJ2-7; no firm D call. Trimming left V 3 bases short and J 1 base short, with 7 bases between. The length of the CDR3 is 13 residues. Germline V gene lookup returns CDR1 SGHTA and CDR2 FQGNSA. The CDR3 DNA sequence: TGTGCCAGCAGCTTCGGAGTATCCTACGAGCAGTACTTC. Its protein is CASSFGVSYEQYF.

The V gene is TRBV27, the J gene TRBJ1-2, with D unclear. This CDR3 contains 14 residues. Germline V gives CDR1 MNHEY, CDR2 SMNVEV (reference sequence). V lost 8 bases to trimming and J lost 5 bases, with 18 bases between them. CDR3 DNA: TGTGCCAGCTTGCTGACCCCGGGATCTTATGGCTACACCTTC. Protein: CASLLTPGSYGYTF.

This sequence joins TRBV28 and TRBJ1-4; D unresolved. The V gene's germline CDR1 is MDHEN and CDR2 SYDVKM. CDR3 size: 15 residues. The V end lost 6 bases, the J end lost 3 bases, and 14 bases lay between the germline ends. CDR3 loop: CASSLSIRPNEKLFF. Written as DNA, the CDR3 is TGTGCCAGCAGCCTCTCGATCAGGCCTAATGAAAAACTGTTTTTT.

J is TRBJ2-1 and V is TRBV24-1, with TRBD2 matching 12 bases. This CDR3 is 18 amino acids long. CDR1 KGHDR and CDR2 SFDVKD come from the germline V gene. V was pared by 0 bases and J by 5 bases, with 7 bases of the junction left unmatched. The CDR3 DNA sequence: TGTGCCACCAGTGATTTGCCCGGACTAGCGGGAATGGACAATGAGCAGTTCTTC. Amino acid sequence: CATSDLPGLAGMDNEQFF.

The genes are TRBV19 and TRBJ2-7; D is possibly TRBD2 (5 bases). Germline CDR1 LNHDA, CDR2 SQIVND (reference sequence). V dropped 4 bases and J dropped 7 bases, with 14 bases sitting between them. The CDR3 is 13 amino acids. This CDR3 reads CASSNIPPGEQYF. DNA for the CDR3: TGTGCCAGTAGTAATATTCCTCCGGGGGAGCAGTACTTC. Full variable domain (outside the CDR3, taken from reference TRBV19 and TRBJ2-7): DGGITQSPKYLFRKEGQNVTLSCEQNLNHDAMYWYRQDPGQGLRLIYYSQIVNDFQKGDIAEGYSVSREKKESFPLTVTSAQKNPTAFYLCASSNIPPGEQYFGPGTRLTVT.

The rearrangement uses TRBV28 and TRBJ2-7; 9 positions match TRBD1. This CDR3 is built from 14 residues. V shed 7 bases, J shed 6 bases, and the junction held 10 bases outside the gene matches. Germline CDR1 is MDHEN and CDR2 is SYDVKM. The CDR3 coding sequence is TGTGCCAGCACCATAAACGGACAGGGGCGCGAGCAGTACTTC. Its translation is CASTINGQGREQYF. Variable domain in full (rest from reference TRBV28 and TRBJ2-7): DVKVTQSSRYLVKRTGEKVFLECVQDMDHENMFWYRQDPGLGLRLIYFSYDVKMKEKGDIPEGYSVSREKKERFSLILESASTNQTSMYLCASTINGQGREQYFGPGTRLTVT.

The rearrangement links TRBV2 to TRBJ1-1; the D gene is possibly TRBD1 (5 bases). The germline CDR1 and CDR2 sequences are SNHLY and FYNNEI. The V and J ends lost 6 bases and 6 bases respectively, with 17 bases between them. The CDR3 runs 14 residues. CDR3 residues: CASRGGAGKSEAFF. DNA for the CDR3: TGTGCCAGCAGGGGAGGGGCCGGAAAATCTGAAGCTTTCTTT.

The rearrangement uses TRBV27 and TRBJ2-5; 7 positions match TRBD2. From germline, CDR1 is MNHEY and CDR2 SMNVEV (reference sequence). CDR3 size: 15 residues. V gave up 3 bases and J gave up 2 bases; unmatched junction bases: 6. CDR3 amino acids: CASSFNGGTQETQYF. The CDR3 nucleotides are TGTGCCAGCAGTTTTAACGGGGGGACTCAAGAGACCCAGTACTTC.

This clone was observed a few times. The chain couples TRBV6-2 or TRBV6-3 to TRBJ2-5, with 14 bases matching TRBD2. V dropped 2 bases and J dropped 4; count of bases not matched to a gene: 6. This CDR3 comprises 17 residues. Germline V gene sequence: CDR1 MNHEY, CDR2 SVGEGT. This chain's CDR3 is CASSYGATSGGGETQYF. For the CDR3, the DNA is TGTGCCAGCAGTTACGGGGCGACTAGCGGGGGGGGAGAGACCCAGTACTTC.

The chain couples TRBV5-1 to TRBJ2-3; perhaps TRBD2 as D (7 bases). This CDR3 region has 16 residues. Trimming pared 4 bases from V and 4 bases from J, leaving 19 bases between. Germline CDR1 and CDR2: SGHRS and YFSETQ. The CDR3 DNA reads TGCGCCAGCAGCCGTGGGGGGGCCGTTGGGGCAGATACGCAGTATTTT. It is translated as CASSRGGAVGADTQYF.

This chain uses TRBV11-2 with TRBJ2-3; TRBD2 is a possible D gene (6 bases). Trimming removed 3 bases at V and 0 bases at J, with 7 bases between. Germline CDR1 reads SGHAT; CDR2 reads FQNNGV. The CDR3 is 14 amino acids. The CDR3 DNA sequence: TGTGCCAGCAGCTTGACTAGAAGCACAGATACGCAGTATTTT. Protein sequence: CASSLTRSTDTQYF.

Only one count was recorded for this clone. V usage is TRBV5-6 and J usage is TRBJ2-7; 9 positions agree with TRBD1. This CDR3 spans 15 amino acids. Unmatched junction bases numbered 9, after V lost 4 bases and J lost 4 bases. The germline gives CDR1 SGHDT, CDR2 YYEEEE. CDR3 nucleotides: TGTGCCAGCAGCCCGGGACAGGGTAGTATTTACGAGCAGTACTTC. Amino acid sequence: CASSPGQGSIYEQYF.

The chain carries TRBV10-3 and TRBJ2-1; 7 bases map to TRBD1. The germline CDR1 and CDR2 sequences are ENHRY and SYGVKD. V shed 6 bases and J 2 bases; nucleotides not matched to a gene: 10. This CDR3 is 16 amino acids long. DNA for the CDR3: TGTGCCATCAGGAGGGGTACGGGACAGCCCTACAATGAGCAGTTCTTC. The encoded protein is CAIRRGTGQPYNEQFF.

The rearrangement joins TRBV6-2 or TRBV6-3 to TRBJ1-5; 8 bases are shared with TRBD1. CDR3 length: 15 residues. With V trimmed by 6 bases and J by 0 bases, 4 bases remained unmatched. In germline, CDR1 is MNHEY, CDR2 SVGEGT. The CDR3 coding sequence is TGTGCCAGCAGCTCTGACAGGGGTAGCAATCAGCCCCAGCATTTT. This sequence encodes CASSSDRGSNQPQHF.

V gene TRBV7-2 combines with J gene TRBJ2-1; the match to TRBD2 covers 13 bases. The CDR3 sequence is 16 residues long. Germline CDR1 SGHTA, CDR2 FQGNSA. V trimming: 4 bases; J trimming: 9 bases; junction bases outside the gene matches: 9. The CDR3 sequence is CASSSTLLAGGFEQFF. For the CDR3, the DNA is TGTGCCAGCAGCTCGACGTTACTAGCGGGAGGGTTTGAGCAGTTCTTC.

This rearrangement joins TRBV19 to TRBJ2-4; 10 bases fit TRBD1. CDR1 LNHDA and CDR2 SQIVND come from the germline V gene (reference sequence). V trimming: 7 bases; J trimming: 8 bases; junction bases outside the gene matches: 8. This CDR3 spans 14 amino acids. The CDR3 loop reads CASKPRDRGYIQYF. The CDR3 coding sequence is TGTGCCAGTAAGCCCCGGGACAGGGGATACATTCAGTACTTC.